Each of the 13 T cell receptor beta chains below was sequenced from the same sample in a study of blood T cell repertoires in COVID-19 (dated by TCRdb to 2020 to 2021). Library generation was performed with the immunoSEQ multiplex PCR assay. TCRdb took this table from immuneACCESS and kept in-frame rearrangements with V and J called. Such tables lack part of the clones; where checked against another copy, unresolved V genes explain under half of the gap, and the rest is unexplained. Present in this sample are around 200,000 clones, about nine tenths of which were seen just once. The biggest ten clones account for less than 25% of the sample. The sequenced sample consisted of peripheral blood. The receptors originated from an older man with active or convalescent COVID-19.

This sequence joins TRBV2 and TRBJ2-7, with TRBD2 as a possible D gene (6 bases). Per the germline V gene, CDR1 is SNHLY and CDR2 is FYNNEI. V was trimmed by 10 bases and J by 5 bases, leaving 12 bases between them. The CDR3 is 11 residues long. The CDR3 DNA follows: TGTGCCACCGAGACTAGGGACGAGCAGTACTTC. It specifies CATETRDEQYF.

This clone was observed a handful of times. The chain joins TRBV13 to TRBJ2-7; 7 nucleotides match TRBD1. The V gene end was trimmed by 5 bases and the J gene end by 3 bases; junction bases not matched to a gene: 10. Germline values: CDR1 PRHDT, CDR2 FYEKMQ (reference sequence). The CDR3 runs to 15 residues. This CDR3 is CASSGNLRGIYEQYF. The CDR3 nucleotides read TGTGCCAGCAGCGGAAACCTCAGGGGGATCTACGAGCAGTACTTC.

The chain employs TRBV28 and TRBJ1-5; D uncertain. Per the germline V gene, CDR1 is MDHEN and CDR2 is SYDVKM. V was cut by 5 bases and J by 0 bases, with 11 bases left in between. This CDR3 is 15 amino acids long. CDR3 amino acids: CASSGGGHSNQPQHF. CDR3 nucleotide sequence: TGTGCCAGCAGTGGAGGCGGGCATAGCAATCAGCCCCAGCATTTT.

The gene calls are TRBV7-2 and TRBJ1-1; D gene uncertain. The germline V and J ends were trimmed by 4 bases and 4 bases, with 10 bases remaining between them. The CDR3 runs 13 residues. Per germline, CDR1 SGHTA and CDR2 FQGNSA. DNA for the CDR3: TGTGCCAGCAGCTGGGGAGGGAGCACTGAAGCTTTCTTT. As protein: CASSWGGSTEAFF.

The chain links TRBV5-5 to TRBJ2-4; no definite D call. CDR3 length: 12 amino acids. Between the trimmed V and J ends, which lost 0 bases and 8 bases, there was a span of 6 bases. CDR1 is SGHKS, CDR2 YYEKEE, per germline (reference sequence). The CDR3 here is CASSLDRDIQYF. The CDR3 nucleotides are TGTGCCAGCAGCTTGGACAGAGACATTCAGTACTTC. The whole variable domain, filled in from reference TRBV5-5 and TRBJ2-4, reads DAGVTQSPTHLIKTRGQQVTLRCSPISGHKSVSWYQQVLGQGPQFIFQYYEKEERGRGNFPDRFSARQFPNYSSELNVNALLLGDSALYLCASSLDRDIQYFGAGTRLSVL.

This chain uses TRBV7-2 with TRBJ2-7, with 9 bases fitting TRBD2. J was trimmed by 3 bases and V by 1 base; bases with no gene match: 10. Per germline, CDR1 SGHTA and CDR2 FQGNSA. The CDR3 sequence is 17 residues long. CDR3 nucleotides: TGTGCCAGCAGCTTAGTGGCGGGAGGGCCTAAAAACTACGAGCAGTACTTC. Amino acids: CASSLVAGGPKNYEQYF. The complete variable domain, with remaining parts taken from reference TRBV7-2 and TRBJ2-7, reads GAGVSQSPSNKVTEKGKDVELRCDPISGHTALYWYRQSLGQGLEFLIYFQGNSAPDKSGLPSDRFSAERTGGSVSTLTIQRTQQEDSAVYLCASSLVAGGPKNYEQYFGPGTRLTVT.

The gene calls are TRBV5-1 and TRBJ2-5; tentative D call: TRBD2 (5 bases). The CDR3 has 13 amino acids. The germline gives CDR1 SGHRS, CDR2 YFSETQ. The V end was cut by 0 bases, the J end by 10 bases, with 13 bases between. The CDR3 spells CASSLVPYEGQYF. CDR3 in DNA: TGCGCCAGCAGCTTGGTGCCTTATGAGGGCCAGTACTTC.

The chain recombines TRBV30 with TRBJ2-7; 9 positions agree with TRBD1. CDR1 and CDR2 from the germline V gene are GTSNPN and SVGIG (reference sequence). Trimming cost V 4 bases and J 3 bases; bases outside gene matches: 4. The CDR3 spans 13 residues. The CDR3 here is CAWTRTGVYEQYF. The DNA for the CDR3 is TGTGCCTGGACCAGGACAGGGGTCTACGAGCAGTACTTC.

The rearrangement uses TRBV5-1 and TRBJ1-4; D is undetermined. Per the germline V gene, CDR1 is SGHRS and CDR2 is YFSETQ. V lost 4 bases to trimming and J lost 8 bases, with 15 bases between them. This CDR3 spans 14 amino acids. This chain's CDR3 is CASSLGLEKEKLFF. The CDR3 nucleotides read TGCGCCAGCAGCCTGGGCCTGGAGAAGGAAAAACTGTTTTTT.

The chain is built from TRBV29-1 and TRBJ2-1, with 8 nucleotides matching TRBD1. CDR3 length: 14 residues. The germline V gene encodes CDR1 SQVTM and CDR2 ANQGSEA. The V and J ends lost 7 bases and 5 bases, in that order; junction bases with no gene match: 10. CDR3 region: CSANRDRNDNEQFF. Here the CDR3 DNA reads TGCAGCGCAAACCGGGACAGGAATGACAATGAGCAGTTCTTC.

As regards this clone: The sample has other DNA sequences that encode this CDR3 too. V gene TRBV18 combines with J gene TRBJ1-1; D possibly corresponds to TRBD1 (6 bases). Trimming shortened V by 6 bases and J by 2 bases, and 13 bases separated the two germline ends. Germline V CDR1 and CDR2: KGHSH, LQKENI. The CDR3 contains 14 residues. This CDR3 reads CASSPQGRNTEAFF. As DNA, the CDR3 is TGTGCCAGCTCCCCGCAGGGGCGAAACACTGAAGCTTTCTTT. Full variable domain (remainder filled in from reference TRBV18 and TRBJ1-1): NAGVMQNPRHLVRRRGQEARLRCSPMKGHSHVYWYRQLPEEGLKFMVYLQKENIIDESGMPKERFSAEFPKEGPSILRIQQVVRGDSAAYFCASSPQGRNTEAFFGQGTRLTVV.

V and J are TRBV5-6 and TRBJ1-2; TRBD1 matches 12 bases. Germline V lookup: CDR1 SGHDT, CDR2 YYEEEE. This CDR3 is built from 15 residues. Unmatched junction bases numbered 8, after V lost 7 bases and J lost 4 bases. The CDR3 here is CASFLPGQGAYGYTF. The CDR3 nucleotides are TGTGCCAGCTTTCTCCCGGGACAGGGGGCCTATGGCTACACCTTC. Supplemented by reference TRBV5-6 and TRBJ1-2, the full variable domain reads DAGVTQSPTHLIKTRGQQVTLRCSPKSGHDTVSWYQQALGQGPQFIFQYYEEEERQRGNFPDRFSGHQFPNYSSELNVNALLLGDSALYLCASFLPGQGAYGYTFGSGTRLTVV.

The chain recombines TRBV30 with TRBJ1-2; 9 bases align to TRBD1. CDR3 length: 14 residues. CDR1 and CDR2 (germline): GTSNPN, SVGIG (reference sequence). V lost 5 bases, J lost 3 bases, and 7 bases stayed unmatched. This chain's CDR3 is CAWVGTGRYYGYTF. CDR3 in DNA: TGTGCCTGGGTAGGGACAGGGCGCTACTATGGCTACACCTTC.